This entry features one TCR beta chain sequence. The clone's antigen remains unknown. Base qualities were left out, and no much larger clone turns up one base away. Each collaborating institution followed its own protocols to collect whole blood in K2EDTA tubes. For TCRbeta analysis, collaborator samples were shipped as frozen whole blood, as isolated PBMCs, or as DNA extracted from either sample type. Reading from cysteine to phenylalanine, the CDR3 counts 16 amino acids. This entry keeps only the CDR3 DNA: 48 bases, framed from base 1. Germline trimming: 2 bases from V, 0 bases from J; junction bases outside gene matches: 7. Via the germline V gene, CDR1 is MNHEY and CDR2 SVGEGT. This entry is derived from a study of blood T cell repertoires in COVID-19 (dated by TCRdb to the early 2020s). With regard to the full study: Samples covering the acute and convalescent phases of COVID-19 were provided by collaborators in the United States, Italy and Spain. The prospective study material was composed of cDNA or gDNA derived from T cells, B-cell-depleted T cells, or PBMCs. Subjects who had been exposed to COVID-19, were actively infected with it, or had recovered from it provided the deeply sampled blood TCRbeta repertoires that made up the dataset. The repertoires were released in a freely available public database intended as a resource for research on the immune response to SARS-CoV-2. Samples were obtained from the ongoing ImmuneRACE study (first 160 participants) and from about 1,300 subjects provided by 6 global collaborators. The sample metadata nearly always contained a de-identified subject ID, COVID-19 status, age in years and sex. Where HLA class I and class II types were available, the types were taken from metadata supplied by the sample provider, not from assay-based typing.

Study-wide findings and limitations: Clinical and demographic metadata were provided uncurated, with the amount varying by source and participant.

TCRbeta CDR3 regions were amplified from genomic DNA by means of the immunoSEQ Assay, a bias-controlled multiplex PCR. As for the original processing: The number of nucleated cells in each sample was estimated from the amplification of reference gene primers within the assay. To quantify the absolute abundance of each unique TCRbeta CDR3 rearrangement, sequence reads were collapsed and filtered. For each sample, productive Simpson clonality was calculated as the square root of Simpson's diversity index across productive rearrangements. The table was pulled from immuneACCESS by TCRdb, which kept in-frame rearrangements only. Such tables lose some clones; where checked, under half of the loss comes from unresolved V genes, and the rest has no known cause. For V, J and clone size, that table is used; D and trimming come from the DNA. The sample table records over 140,000 clones; about 77% of these occur just once. The ten biggest clones cover roughly 9% of the sample.

The chain was built from TRBV6-2 or TRBV6-3 and TRBJ2-7; TRBD1 lines up with 7 middle nucleotides. The source of this sequence is a woman aged 50 to 60 with active or convalescent COVID-19. Sequenced: peripheral blood. The CDR3 loop reads CASSYLDRAGSYEQYF. The DNA sequence is TGTGCCAGCAGTTACCTCGACAGGGCTGGCTCCTACGAGCAGTACTTC.